The rows below give T cell receptor beta chains drawn from one sample of a study of glioma-infiltrating T cells. Via MiXCR, TCRdb re-called the multiplex PCR reads, giving one row per CDR3 protein. The repertoire consists of about 45,000 distinct CDR3 sequences, with about a fifth occurring once and the leading ten covering less than 7%. Sequencing used glioma tissue, nonneoplastic brain tissue, or PBMCs (not recorded which). All receptors derive from a human donor with low-grade glioma or glioblastoma, undergoing nonglioma brain surgery, or in good health (not recorded which). Each CDR3 is given with its conserved first and last residue.

length: 14
J: TRBJ2-3
V: TRBV3-1
CDR3: CASSQGQGTDTQYF

length: 17
J: TRBJ1-2
V: TRBV19
CDR3: CANSFHRAAKDAHGYTF

length: 12
J: TRBJ1-1
V: TRBV27
CDR3: CASRSWNTEAFF

length: 13
J: .
V: TRBV7-2
CDR3: CASSQTGNGPQYF

length: 16
J: TRBJ1-5
V: TRBV12-3/TRBV12-4
CDR3: CASSPQGSGPNQPQHF

length: 15
J: TRBJ2-1
V: TRBV28
CDR3: CASSYPGETHNEQFF

length: 17
J: TRBJ2-3
V: TRBV7-2
CDR3: CASSPQTVRGRTDTQYF

length: 13
J: TRBJ1-5
V: TRBV27
CDR3: CASSLSSNQPQHF

length: 13
J: TRBJ1-1
V: TRBV7-9
CDR3: CASSSQGYGEAFF

length: 15
J: TRBJ2-3
V: TRBV11-2
CDR3: CASSLGLFSTDTQYF

length: 13
J: TRBJ2-1
V: TRBV5-1
CDR3: CASSLGLGNEQFF

length: 11
J: TRBJ2-1
V: TRBV6-1
CDR3: CASSLSNEQFF

length: 13
J: TRBJ2-1
V: TRBV6-4
CDR3: CASSDSFYNEQFF

length: 13
J: TRBJ1-1
V: TRBV12-3/TRBV12-4
CDR3: CTSSSLGGTEAFF

length: 15
J: TRBJ1-1
V: TRBV11-1
CDR3: CASSSGLGRGTEAFF

length: 14
J: TRBJ2-2
V: TRBV27
CDR3: CASNGLSGTGELFF

length: 15
J: TRBJ1-2
V: TRBV27
CDR3: CASSSGTGINYGYTF

length: 17
J: TRBJ2-5
V: TRBV12-5
CDR3: CASGHRTGYTNQETQYF

length: 14
J: TRBJ1-1
V: TRBV29-1
CDR3: CSVVIDVVNTEAFF

length: 13
J: TRBJ2-7
V: TRBV20-1
CDR3: CSATRAGEGEQYF

length: 15
J: TRBJ1-5
V: TRBV12-3/TRBV12-4
CDR3: CASSLDRLGDQPQHF

length: 13
J: TRBJ2-1
V: TRBV19
CDR3: CASSWTGAGEQFF

length: 16
J: TRBJ2-1
V: TRBV28
CDR3: CASRPRLAGGYNEQFF

length: 13
J: TRBJ1-1
V: TRBV6-1
CDR3: CASSVTRGTEAFF

length: 10
J: TRBJ2-7
V: TRBV29-1
CDR3: CSVGQAEQYF

length: 14
J: TRBJ2-7
V: TRBV20-1
CDR3: CSARESGLAGEQYF

length: 14
J: TRBJ2-2
V: TRBV15
CDR3: CATSRNKNTGELFF

length: 17
J: TRBJ1-1
V: TRBV2
CDR3: CVSSELDRGSVDTEAFF

length: 13
J: TRBJ2-7
V: TRBV3-1
CDR3: CASSRKGTYEQYF

length: 15
J: TRBJ2-1
V: TRBV19
CDR3: CASSTGIAGYNEQFF